These 2 T cell receptor beta chains came from one sample sequenced in a study of neurological immune-mediated disorders. TCRdb re-called the 5' RACE reads with MiXCR, one entry per CDR3 protein. The sample records 50,000 to 70,000 distinct CDR3 sequences, 2.5% being singletons. Sequencing was done on a sample of PBMCs. These receptors came from a man aged 50 to 60 with multiple sclerosis.

This clonotype was detected ten times or more. The CDR3 sequence: CASKQRGSTDTQYF. The CDR3 bases are TGTGCCAGCAAACAGAGGGGGTCCACAGATACGCAGTATTTT. The chain links TRBV27 to TRBJ2-3, with D possibly matching TRBD1 (6 bases). This CDR3 has 14 amino acids. The germline V gene has CDR1 MNHEY and CDR2 SMNVEV (reference sequence). The ends were cut back, 7 bases at V and 2 bases at J, with 13 bases in the middle.

This clonotype was detected ten times or more. The V gene is TRBV7-2, the J gene TRBJ2-3, with D tentatively TRBD2 (5 bases). This CDR3 has 13 residues. V was shortened by 8 bases and J by 3 bases, with 12 bases between the two germline ends. The V gene's germline CDR1 is SGHTA and CDR2 FQGNSA. This CDR3 reads CASGLVGTDTQYF. The CDR3 nucleotides are TGTGCCAGCGGACTCGTGGGGACAGATACGCAGTATTTT.